This TCR beta chain was documented in a study of blood T cell repertoires in COVID-19. Study at large: From T cells, B-cell-depleted T cells, or PBMCs came the material, which was cDNA or gDNA.

The CDR3 has 13 residues. From germline, CDR1 is SNHLY and CDR2 FYNNEI. Trimming took 8 bases from V and 4 from J; bases not matched to a gene: 7. Only in-frame clones appear in the TCRdb table, and some are missing; sequencing was by immunoSEQ multiplex PCR. This sample has around 220,000 clones, with 70% to 85% found just once. This TCR came from a woman of 80 years or more with COVID-19, enrolled during active disease. The chain has TRBV2 and TRBJ1-2; 7 positions agree with TRBD1. Sequencing was performed on peripheral blood. CDR3 nucleotide sequence: TGTGCCAGCGGGGACAGAACAATCTATGGCTACACCTTC. Its protein product is CASGDRTIYGYTF.